This T cell receptor beta chain was identified during a study of chemoradiotherapy in HPV16-positive cancers (dated by TCRdb to 2022 to 2024). Looking at the study overall: Using functional T-cell assays on cells from a couple of HPV16-positive patients, the researchers defined candidate HPV-specific T-cell clones and common TCR motifs. Whether T-cell immunity against the HPV oncoproteins E6 and E7 changes during chemoradiotherapy and whether survival is affected by this immunity were examined in the study. The candidate HPV-specific TCRs and motifs were then tracked in TCR repertoires from about 90 patients with HPV-related cancers.

Because repertoires were sampled repeatedly during chemoradiotherapy, clonal expansion in the tumor microenvironment could be followed. Library preparation employed the immunoSEQ multiplex PCR assay. The table was pulled from immuneACCESS by TCRdb, which kept in-frame rearrangements only. Such tables lose some clones; where checked, under half of the loss comes from unresolved V genes, and the rest has no known cause. Across this sample there are about 35,000 clones, with roughly 75% seen only once. The top ten clones comprise 3.5% to 4% of the sample. This clone was seen a few times. Its antigen is unknown. Base qualities are not recorded, but no much larger clone differs from it by a single base. From a lookup of the germline V gene (reference sequence), CDR1 and CDR2 are SGHNT and YYREEE. Spanning cysteine to phenylalanine, the CDR3 consists of 14 amino acids. The kept DNA is CDR3 alone, 42 bases in frame from the first base. A distance of 14 bases separates the germline ends of V and J, which lose 2 bases and 6 bases respectively.

What the work shows at the level of the full study, not this receptor alone: In HPV16-positive patients, expansion of HPV-responsive T cells during chemoradiotherapy was associated with improved recurrence-free survival. Expansion of candidate HPV-specific clones and E7-related TCR motifs was observed in the tumor microenvironment during treatment, whereas no such expansion was observed for non-HPV-specific T cells. The functional definition of HPV-specific T cells was derived from only two HPV16-positive patients, and the survival association was reported for HPV16-positive patients.

The starting material was blood, obtained from a patient who underwent chemoradiotherapy. This receptor chain uses TRBV5-4 and TRBJ1-1, with the D gene too uncertain to name. The TCR originated in a human donor with HPV-associated anogenital cancer. The CDR3 here reads CASSLSAVFAEAFF. The DNA reads TGTGCCAGCAGCTTATCAGCAGTGTTCGCTGAAGCTTTCTTT.